The 31 T cell receptor beta chains below were found in one sample sequenced in a study of spatial heterogeneity in lung cancer. TCRdb re-derived calls from the 5' RACE reads in MiXCR, one entry per CDR3 protein. The repertoire includes approximately 10,000 distinct CDR3 sequences, 3% to 4.5% of them detected once, and 15% to 20% sits in the top ten. Described time point: blood taken at disease recurrence. Material for sequencing was whole RNA from tumor, nontumor lung or frozen PBMC, left unsorted. This material consisted of PBMCs, taken at recurrence. The receptors shown here come from a female donor with early-stage non-small cell lung cancer.

By share of the sample, this clonotype is medium-sized. In a library made to pick up alpha chains, this beta chain is a stray read with a size that means little. This chain uses TRBV2 with TRBJ2-1, with 7 bases aligning to TRBD1. CDR3 length equals 14 residues. Losses at the gene ends were 9 bases for V and 0 bases for J; bases not matched to a gene: 5. The V gene's germline CDR1 is SNHLY and CDR2 FYNNEI. CDR3 nucleotide sequence: TGTGCCAGTACCGGGACAGACTCCTACAATGAGCAGTTCTTC. Its protein product is CASTGTDSYNEQFF.

By sample share, this clonotype is medium-sized. Being off target in a library aimed at alpha chains, this beta chain has a size of little meaning. The chain is built from TRBV28 and TRBJ2-5, with TRBD2 as a possible D gene (8 bases). This CDR3 region has 15 residues. The V gene lost 10 bases and the J gene lost 2 bases, with 20 bases spanning the gap. The germline CDR1 and CDR2 sequences are MDHEN and SYDVKM. Written as DNA, the CDR3 is TGTGCCACCGAAGGGGGCGGGGGGCGACAAGAGACCCAGTACTTC. It specifies CATEGGGGRQETQYF.

In its sample, this clonotype ranks as large. Being off target in a library aimed at alpha chains, this beta chain has a size of little meaning. V is TRBV2 and J is TRBJ1-5, with D possibly being TRBD1 (5 bases). Looked up from germline, CDR1 is SNHLY and CDR2 is FYNNEI. This CDR3 contains 15 residues. Trimming cost V 4 bases and J 6 bases, with 16 bases left between them. The CDR3 DNA reads TGTGCCAGCAGTGGGGGGTCTGCGGGGAGTCAGCCCCAGCATTTT. Translated: CASSGGSAGSQPQHF. The full variable domain, in which reference TRBV2 and TRBJ1-5 provide the parts outside the CDR3, is EPEVTQTPSHQVTQMGQEVILRCVPISNHLYFYWYRQILGQKVEFLVSFYNNEISEKSEIFDDQFSVERPDGSNFTLKIRSTKLEDSAMYFCASSGGSAGSQPQHFGDGTRLSIL.

Many counts were recorded for this clonotype. This beta chain was picked up by a library intended for alpha chains and is off target, so its count carries little meaning. The chain recombines TRBV28 with TRBJ1-1; D perhaps matches TRBD1 (5 bases). Germline CDR1 is MDHEN and CDR2 is SYDVKM. CDR3 length: 14 residues. V was pared by 6 bases and J by 4 bases, with 15 bases between. CDR3 protein: CASRMRAGGTEAFF. DNA of the CDR3: TGTGCCAGCAGAATGAGGGCGGGGGGCACTGAAGCTTTCTTT. The full variable domain, rest sourced from reference TRBV28 and TRBJ1-1, is DVKVTQSSRYLVKRTGEKVFLECVQDMDHENMFWYRQDPGLGLRLIYFSYDVKMKEKGDIPEGYSVSREKKERFSLILESASTNQTSMYLCASRMRAGGTEAFFGQGTRLTVV.

This clonotype appeared many times. Found in a library prepared for alpha chains, this beta chain is an off-target read, and its abundance has little meaning. This chain links TRBV7-9 with TRBJ1-1; unclear D gene. Germline V CDR1 and CDR2: SEHNR, FQNEAQ (reference sequence). This CDR3 is built from 12 residues. V lost 1 base to trimming and J lost 6 bases, with 6 bases between them. CDR3 residues: CASSLVGSEAFF. Written as DNA, the CDR3 is TGTGCCAGCAGCTTAGTAGGCTCTGAAGCTTTCTTT. The complete variable domain, with remaining parts taken from reference TRBV7-9 and TRBJ1-1, reads DTGVSQNPRHKITKRGQNVTFRCDPISEHNRLYWYRQTLGQGPEFLTYFQNEAQLEKSRLLSDRFSAERPKGSFSTLEIQRTEQGDSAMYLCASSLVGSEAFFGQGTRLTVV.

Regarding this clonotype: For a library built for alpha chains, this beta chain is a stray read; little rests on its size. This chain uses TRBV5-1 with TRBJ2-3; tentatively, D is TRBD2 (5 bases). The CDR3 has 14 residues. CDR1 is SGHRS and CDR2 is YFSETQ in the germline V gene. Deletions cut 1 base from V and 3 bases from J, with 9 bases between. CDR3 sequence: CASSLSSRTDTQYF. The CDR3 region has the DNA TGCGCCAGCAGCTTGTCTAGCCGAACAGATACGCAGTATTTT.

This clonotype was found many times. This beta chain appears as a stray read in a library generated for alpha chains; its size is not informative. The chain recombines TRBV29-1 with TRBJ2-6, with D unresolved. The CDR3 runs to 13 residues. Deletions cut 7 bases from V and 4 bases from J, with 11 bases between. The germline CDR1 and CDR2 sequences are SQVTM and ANQGSEA. This CDR3 is CSARFGGANVLTF. CDR3 in DNA: TGCAGCGCTCGGTTCGGAGGGGCCAACGTCCTGACTTTC.

This clonotype was seen a handful of times. For a library built for alpha chains, this beta chain is a stray read; little rests on its size. The V gene is TRBV29-1, the J gene TRBJ2-3; tentatively, D is TRBD1 (5 bases). V was cut by 0 bases and J by 3 bases, with 19 bases left in between. There are 17 residues in the CDR3. Germline CDR1 and CDR2: SQVTM and ANQGSEA. DNA for the CDR3: TGCAGCGTTGAAGATTGGGAAACAGGAGTTAGGACAGATACGCAGTATTTT. Its translation is CSVEDWETGVRTDTQYF.

This clonotype came up many times. This beta chain is a stray read from a library made for alpha chains; its abundance is not meaningful. The chain couples TRBV2 to TRBJ2-2, with unresolved D. The CDR3 spans 14 residues. Germline-derived CDR1 and CDR2 are SNHLY and FYNNEI. V gave up 5 bases and J gave up 2 bases, with 9 bases separating them. The CDR3: CASSKLSNTGELFF. The CDR3 region has the DNA TGTGCCAGCAGTAAATTATCAAACACCGGGGAGCTGTTTTTT.

This clonotype appeared many times. This beta chain turned up in a library designed for alpha chains; as an off-target read, its abundance says little. The rearrangement uses TRBV2 and TRBJ2-2; weak D call: TRBD2 (6 bases). The CDR3 has 14 amino acids. Trimming removed 8 bases at V and 6 bases at J, with 16 bases between. CDR1 SNHLY and CDR2 FYNNEI come from the germline V gene. DNA of the CDR3: TGTGCCAGCGAGGAGAGGAGGGAGGCCGGGGAGCTGTTTTTT. It yields the protein CASEERREAGELFF.

This clonotype was recorded at least ten times. This beta chain slipped into a library made for alpha chains as a stray read, so its size is not meaningful. This sequence joins TRBV3-1 and TRBJ1-5; no firm D call. Trimming took off 4 bases at V and 3 bases at J, with 10 bases between the two ends. Looked up from germline, CDR1 is LGHDT and CDR2 is YNNKEL (reference sequence). This CDR3 is built from 14 residues. Written as DNA, the CDR3 is TGTGCCAGCAGCCCGGGCATGTTCAATCAGCCCCAGCATTTT. As protein: CASSPGMFNQPQHF.

This clonotype was seen repeatedly, ten times or more. Because this beta chain is a stray read in a library intended to capture alpha chains, its abundance should not be given much weight. The chain employs TRBV5-1 and TRBJ2-1; D unresolved. Germline CDR1 and CDR2: SGHRS and YFSETQ. V gave up 4 bases and J gave up 6 bases, with 17 bases separating them. The CDR3 spans 15 residues. This CDR3 is CASSPAPGSGNEQFF. The CDR3 DNA reads as TGCGCCAGCAGCCCTGCTCCGGGCTCGGGCAATGAGCAGTTCTTC.

This clonotype was seen at least ten times. A library prepared for alpha chains yielded this beta chain as an off-target read; its size is of little meaning. This chain links TRBV5-1 with TRBJ1-4, with D possibly being TRBD1 (5 bases). Germline V CDR1 and CDR2: SGHRS, YFSETQ. The CDR3 loop spans 15 amino acids. Trimming stripped 4 bases from V and 7 bases from J, with 17 bases between. The CDR3 loop reads CASSPSAGLREKLFF. The CDR3 bases are TGCGCCAGCAGCCCCTCGGCGGGACTACGTGAAAAACTGTTTTTT.

In this sample, this clonotype turned up many times. Being off target in a library aimed at alpha chains, this beta chain has a size of little meaning. The chain carries TRBV15 and TRBJ2-1, with D unclear. The germline CDR1 and CDR2 sequences are LNHNV and YYDKDF (reference sequence). V was pared by 4 bases and J by 8 bases, with 18 bases between. The CDR3 has 15 residues. CDR3 coding DNA: TGTGCCACCAGCAACCCGTTCCAAGACCCCGATGAGCAGTTCTTC. It translates to CATSNPFQDPDEQFF.

By share of the sample, this clonotype is medium-sized. The library was prepared for alpha chains; this beta chain is a stray read, so its frequency means little. V gene TRBV28 combines with J gene TRBJ1-1, with a possible D match to TRBD1 (6 bases). The V gene lost 11 bases and the J gene lost 0 bases, with 10 bases spanning the gap. Germline CDR1 MDHEN, CDR2 SYDVKM. CDR3 length equals 12 residues. The DNA of the CDR3 is TGTGCCGGGGGGGCCCTGAACACTGAAGCTTTCTTT. It codes for CAGGALNTEAFF.

This clonotype showed up many times. Because the library targeted alpha chains, this beta chain is an off-target read whose size means little. The V and J genes are TRBV10-3 and TRBJ2-1, with 7 bases aligning to TRBD1. The germline CDR1 and CDR2 sequences are ENHRY and SYGVKD. The CDR3 has 14 amino acids. The V segment lost 2 bases and the J segment 15 bases; nucleotides outside the gene matches: 13. As DNA, the CDR3 is TGTGCCATCAGTGAGACTCCTGAACAGGGGTTCCGGTTCTTC. Translating it yields CAISETPEQGFRFF.

Many counts were recorded for this clonotype. The size of this beta chain means little, since it is a stray read in a library made for alpha chains. The rearrangement joins TRBV4-1 to TRBJ1-5, with a possible D match to TRBD1 (5 bases). Looked up from germline, CDR1 is MGHRA and CDR2 is YSYEKL. The CDR3 covers 16 residues. Between the trimmed V and J ends, which lost 0 bases and 1 base, there was a span of 10 bases. CDR3 bases: TGCGCCAGCAGCCAAGAACGAGGGGTGAGCAATCAGCCCCAGCATTTT. Encoded protein: CASSQERGVSNQPQHF.

This clonotype was seen repeatedly, ten times or more. This beta chain represents an off-target read in a library built for alpha chains; its size is of limited meaning. CDR3 sequence reads: CSVRTAYEQYF. The CDR3 region has the DNA TGCAGCGTTCGGACGGCCTACGAGCAGTACTTC. V is TRBV29-1 and J is TRBJ2-7; the D is unclear. The V gene lost 5 bases and the J gene lost 2 bases, with 7 bases spanning the gap. The germline V gene has CDR1 SQVTM and CDR2 ANQGSEA. The CDR3 extends over 11 amino acids.

This clonotype was observed many times. This beta chain turned up in a library designed for alpha chains; as an off-target read, its abundance says little. The rearrangement links TRBV21-1 to TRBJ1-5; the table assigns TRBD1, which was not confirmed against the DNA. TRBV21-1 is a pseudogene. The CDR3 totals 16 residues. CDR3: CASSKTTRGGSQPQHF. The CDR3 DNA reads TGTGCCAGCAGCAAAACCACCAGGGGAGGAAGTCAGCCCCAGCATTTT.

Many counts were recorded for this clonotype. The library was prepared for alpha chains; this beta chain is a stray read, so its frequency means little. The rearrangement links TRBV29-1 to TRBJ1-2; a weak D match, TRBD1 (5 bases). This CDR3 has 12 amino acids. CDR1 and CDR2 from the germline V gene are SQVTM and ANQGSEA. V lost 5 bases, J lost 4 bases, and 11 bases lay in between. CDR3 residues: CSVRGMGYGYTF. The CDR3 DNA sequence: TGCAGCGTTCGGGGGATGGGCTATGGCTACACCTTC.

This clonotype was seen repeatedly, ten times or more. Because this beta chain is a stray read in a library intended to capture alpha chains, its abundance should not be given much weight. J is TRBJ2-3 and V is TRBV7-6; 9 nucleotides line up with TRBD2. Germline V gene lookup returns CDR1 SGHVS and CDR2 FNYEAQ. The trim removed 5 bases at V and 3 bases at J, leaving 15 bases unmatched. The CDR3 is 18 amino acids. CDR3 protein: CASSPGRVAGVLTDTQYF. For the CDR3, the DNA is TGTGCCAGCAGCCCGGGGAGGGTAGCGGGGGTATTGACAGATACGCAGTATTTT.

This clonotype was counted ten times or more. Because this beta chain is a stray read in a library intended to capture alpha chains, its abundance should not be given much weight. The V call is TRBV29-1, the J call TRBJ2-3, with D perhaps matching TRBD2 (6 bases). Germline V CDR1 and CDR2: SQVTM, ANQGSEA. The CDR3 runs to 10 residues. The germline V and J ends were trimmed by 7 bases and 4 bases, with 6 bases remaining between them. The CDR3 loop reads CSGGADTQYF. CDR3 DNA sequence: TGCAGCGGGGGGGCAGATACGCAGTATTTT.

This clonotype is deemed medium-sized (0.01 to 0.1%). The library was built for alpha chains, so this beta chain is an off-target read and its size means little. The chain joins TRBV28 to TRBJ1-4; TRBD1 matches at 7 bases. This CDR3 has 12 residues. V trimming: 7 bases; J trimming: 8 bases; junction bases outside the gene matches: 4. The V gene's germline CDR1 is MDHEN and CDR2 SYDVKM. CDR3 nucleotide sequence: TGTGCCAGCACTGGACAGGAAGAAAAACTGTTTTTT. Amino acids: CASTGQEEKLFF.

This clonotype has at least ten counts. Germline and junction disagree at one end, which may indicate a read error. This beta chain turned up in a library designed for alpha chains; as an off-target read, its abundance says little. This chain uses TRBV7-3 with TRBJ1-2, with 8 bases that match TRBD1. Germline CDR1 reads SGHTA; CDR2 reads FQGTGA. The CDR3 has 14 amino acids. CDR3 sequence: CASSSAGTGGTLIF. CDR3 sequence (DNA): TGTGCCAGCAGCTCCGCCGGGACAGGCGGGACCCTGATCTTC. The whole variable domain, remainder taken from reference TRBV7-3 and TRBJ1-2, is GAGVSQTPSNKVTEKGKYVELRCDPISGHTALYWYRQSLGQGPEFLIYFQGTGAADDSGLPNDRFFAVRPEGSVSTLKIQRTERGDSAVYLCASSSAGTGGTLIFGSGTRLTVV.

This clonotype occurred many times. Since it is a stray read in a library aimed at alpha chains, this beta chain has a size that is not meaningful. V gene TRBV20-1 combines with J gene TRBJ2-7, with no clear D. Trimming removed 6 bases from V and 1 base from J, with 13 bases in between. CDR3 size: 13 residues. Germline loops: CDR1 DFQATT, CDR2 SNEGSKA (reference sequence). CDR3 amino acids: CSAPEDASYEQYF. CDR3 bases: TGCAGTGCACCCGAGGACGCTTCCTACGAGCAGTACTTC.

Ten or more counts support this clonotype. This beta chain is a stray sequence in a library constructed for alpha chains; its clone size is not meaningful. The chain combines TRBV6-5 with TRBJ1-5; unclear D gene. Germline V lookup: CDR1 MNHEY, CDR2 SVGAGI. Between the trimmed V and J ends, which lost 5 bases and 5 bases, there was a span of 13 bases. The CDR3 sequence is 14 residues long. CDR3 in amino acids: CASSPRELDQPQHF. CDR3 DNA sequence: TGTGCCAGCAGTCCCCGTGAACTCGATCAGCCCCAGCATTTT.

This clonotype was observed a few times. As an off-target read in a library built for alpha chains, this beta chain has a frequency of little significance. The chain employs TRBV7-6 and TRBJ1-2; 7 bases match TRBD1. The CDR3 sequence is 14 residues long. The germline V gene has CDR1 SGHVS and CDR2 FNYEAQ. Trimming cost V 6 bases and J 6 bases; bases outside gene matches: 10. CDR3: CASSKLTGIDGYTF. The CDR3 bases are TGTGCCAGCAGTAAACTGACAGGGATTGATGGCTACACCTTC.

This clonotype is medium-sized. This beta chain is off target for a library built for alpha chains, so its abundance means little. For the CDR3, the DNA is TGCAGTGCTAGAGAGAGGGCAGGGCGAAGCTACGAGCAGTACTTC. Protein sequence: CSARERAGRSYEQYF. The chain employs TRBV20-1 and TRBJ2-7; D may match TRBD1 or TRBD2 (5 bases each). Trimming cost V 0 bases and J 3 bases, with 15 bases left between them. This CDR3 region has 15 residues. The germline gives CDR1 DFQATT, CDR2 SNEGSKA (reference sequence).

This clonotype was counted ten times or more. With the library built for alpha chains, this beta chain is off target and its frequency is not meaningful. The rearrangement links TRBV7-3 to TRBJ1-1; D is ambiguous. The CDR3 extends over 13 amino acids. Germline V lookup: CDR1 SGHTA, CDR2 FQGTGA. The germline V and J ends were trimmed by 4 bases and 2 bases, with 8 bases remaining between them. In nucleotides, the CDR3 is TGTGCCAGCAGCTCCGAATTAAACACTGAAGCTTTCTTT. It encodes CASSSELNTEAFF.

Ten or more counts support this clonotype. This beta chain lies outside the target of a library built for alpha chains; its clone size means little. The chain couples TRBV7-2 to TRBJ2-3; D is perhaps TRBD1 (6 bases). Germline V gives CDR1 SGHTA, CDR2 FQGNSA. The CDR3 is made up of 14 amino acids. V shed 6 bases and J shed 0 bases, with 10 bases lying between them. In nucleotides, the CDR3 is TGTGCCAGCAGGGGGGCCCGTAGCACAGATACGCAGTATTTT. Translation: CASRGARSTDTQYF.

For this clonotype: This beta chain represents an off-target read in a library built for alpha chains; its size is of limited meaning. This chain connects TRBV20-1 to TRBJ2-2; D is possibly TRBD2 (7 bases). The CDR3 contains 14 residues. Trimming took off 3 bases at V and 7 bases at J, with 15 bases between the two ends. Looked up from germline, CDR1 is DFQATT and CDR2 is SNEGSKA (reference sequence). This CDR3 reads CSARRGGGNGELFF. The CDR3 region has the DNA TGCAGTGCTAGGCGCGGGGGCGGGAACGGGGAGCTGTTTTTT.